Given below is one TCR beta chain in context. The data are from a study of cytomegalovirus exposure and HLA in healthy donors. Germline V gene data show CDR1 as MNHNS and CDR2 as SASEGT. V shed 4 bases and J shed 10 bases, with 17 bases lying between them. This CDR3 region has 14 residues. The PCR contained 60 Vbeta and 13 Jbeta primers. TCRdb's table, derived via immunoSEQ multiplex PCR, lists solely in-frame clones and lacks some. The repertoire holds around 120,000 clones, around 74% seen once, with roughly 30% in the top ten. The specimen was PBMCs. The clonotype comes from a man aged 60-69 years in good health and CMV-seropositive. The V and J genes are TRBV6-1 and TRBJ1-5; tentative D call: TRBD1 (6 bases). The DNA of the CDR3 is TGTGCCAGCAGTGTCGAGGGGGGGGGCGACCCCCAGCATTTT. The encoded protein is CASSVEGGGDPQHF.